This passage covers 27 T cell receptor beta chains from one sample sequenced in a study of blood T cell repertoires in COVID-19. Libraries were prepared by immunoSEQ multiplex PCR; TCRdb keeps only in-frame clonotypes and omits some of them. The data show approximately 200,000 clones, approximately 84% seen once. The specimen was PBMCs or T cells enriched from blood (not recorded which). Receptors were obtained from a man in his sixties who had recovered from COVID-19.

This clone has just a few counts. The CDR3 sequence: CASSYTYRGLYGYTF. The DNA for the CDR3 is TGTGCCAGCAGTTACACCTACAGGGGACTCTATGGCTACACCTTC. The genes are TRBV6-5 and TRBJ1-2; 7 nucleotides line up with TRBD1. Unmatched junction bases numbered 7, after V lost 2 bases and J lost 4 bases. The CDR3 consists of 15 residues. CDR1 is MNHEY, CDR2 SVGAGI, per germline.

The rearrangement links TRBV6-5 to TRBJ2-1, with D possibly being TRBD1 (6 bases). Germline V gene sequence: CDR1 MNHEY, CDR2 SVGAGI. The CDR3 runs 16 residues. Trimming pared 4 bases from V and 0 bases from J, leaving 13 bases between. Here the CDR3 reads CASSSGQMSSYNEQFF. For the CDR3, the DNA is TGTGCCAGCAGTTCGGGACAAATGAGCTCCTACAATGAGCAGTTCTTC.

V and J are TRBV10-3 and TRBJ2-2; D may be TRBD1 (5 bases). The germline V gene has CDR1 ENHRY and CDR2 SYGVKD. Trimming left V 6 bases short and J 6 bases short, with 11 bases between. The CDR3 is 13 amino acids. The CDR3 protein is CAISPDSAGELFF. Written as DNA, the CDR3 is TGTGCCATCAGCCCCGACAGTGCCGGGGAGCTGTTTTTT.

CDR3 nucleotides: TGTGCCACCACCGGACAGCTTGGGATGCAGCCCCAGCATTTT. Its translation: CATTGQLGMQPQHF. The chain carries TRBV15 and TRBJ1-5; D perhaps matches TRBD1 (6 bases). CDR3 length equals 14 residues. CDR1 and CDR2 (germline): LNHNV, YYDKDF (reference sequence). V lost 7 bases and J lost 7, with 17 bases in between.

The chain employs TRBV7-9 and TRBJ2-3, with TRBD2 matching over 10 bases. Germline V CDR1 and CDR2: SEHNR, FQNEAQ (reference sequence). The CDR3 sequence is 16 residues long. Trimming took 5 bases from V and 5 from J; bases not matched to a gene: 10. Here the CDR3 reads CASSRVLAGLGDTQYF. The CDR3 DNA reads TGTGCCAGCAGCCGTGTACTAGCGGGGTTAGGAGATACGCAGTATTTT.

The CDR3 coding sequence is TGTGCCAGTAGTATACCTGGGACAGGGGATACCGGGGAGCTGTTTTTT. The encoded protein is CASSIPGTGDTGELFF. V usage is TRBV19 and J usage is TRBJ2-2, with 10 bases fitting TRBD1. Germline CDR1 is LNHDA and CDR2 is SQIVND (reference sequence). Trimming took 2 bases from V and 5 from J; bases not matched to a gene: 5. The CDR3 is made up of 16 amino acids.

The rearrangement joins TRBV19 to TRBJ1-1; possibly TRBD1 for D (6 bases). Germline CDR1 and CDR2: LNHDA and SQIVND (reference sequence). The CDR3 is made up of 13 amino acids. V was cut by 4 bases and J by 7 bases, with 13 bases left in between. DNA of the CDR3: TGTGCCAGTAGTACCCAACAGGGTGGTGAAGCTTTCTTT. It codes for CASSTQQGGEAFF.

This sequence joins TRBV11-2 and TRBJ1-1, with a weak D call TRBD1 (6 bases). The CDR3 consists of 14 residues. Germline CDR1 and CDR2: SGHAT and FQNNGV. The V and J ends lost 6 bases and 0 bases respectively, with 11 bases between them. The CDR3 DNA reads as TGTGCCAGCAGTAGGGGACACCTGAACACTGAAGCTTTCTTT. This encodes CASSRGHLNTEAFF. Together with reference TRBV11-2 and TRBJ1-1, the CDR3 gives the full variable domain: EAGVAQSPRYKIIEKRQSVAFWCNPISGHATLYWYQQILGQGPKLLIQFQNNGVVDDSQLPKDRFSAERLKGVDSTLKIQPAKLEDSAVYLCASSRGHLNTEAFFGQGTRLTVV.

This sequence joins TRBV7-2 and TRBJ1-2, with 9 bases fitting TRBD1. Trimming cost V 7 bases and J 8 bases; bases outside gene matches: 11. This CDR3 is 14 amino acids long. Germline V gene sequence: CDR1 SGHTA, CDR2 FQGNSA. CDR3 nucleotide sequence: TGTGCCAGCAAACGCCGGGACAGGGATACGGGCTACACCTTC. Residues: CASKRRDRDTGYTF.

This clone was found a few times. V and J are TRBV5-1 and TRBJ1-5; possible D gene TRBD1, 5 bases. This CDR3 comprises 12 residues. Germline V gives CDR1 SGHRS, CDR2 YFSETQ. The V end was cut by 5 bases, the J end by 8 bases, with 11 bases between. CDR3 loop: CASSDPGEPQHF. The CDR3, as DNA: TGCGCCAGCAGTGATCCGGGGGAGCCCCAGCATTTT.

The genes are TRBV19 and TRBJ2-6, with 7 nucleotides matching TRBD1. Losses at the gene ends were 6 bases for V and 1 base for J; bases not matched to a gene: 3. This CDR3 contains 15 residues. Germline V gives CDR1 LNHDA, CDR2 SQIVND (reference sequence). The CDR3 coding sequence is TGTGCCAGTAGAAAGGGGGCGTCTGGGGCCAACGTCCTGACTTTC. It encodes CASRKGASGANVLTF.

This clone was seen a handful of times. The chain links TRBV19 to TRBJ1-2, with D perhaps matching TRBD1 (5 bases). Deletions cut 3 bases from V and 2 bases from J, with 10 bases between. Per the germline V gene, CDR1 is LNHDA and CDR2 is SQIVND (reference sequence). The CDR3 length is 14 residues. The CDR3: CASSIQKGNYGYTF. The CDR3, as DNA: TGTGCCAGTAGTATTCAAAAGGGGAACTATGGCTACACCTTC. Full variable domain (rest looked up from reference TRBV19 and TRBJ1-2): DGGITQSPKYLFRKEGQNVTLSCEQNLNHDAMYWYRQDPGQGLRLIYYSQIVNDFQKGDIAEGYSVSREKKESFPLTVTSAQKNPTAFYLCASSIQKGNYGYTFGSGTRLTVV.

The rearrangement links TRBV7-2 to TRBJ1-1; 9 bases match TRBD1. Germline V CDR1 and CDR2: SGHTA, FQGNSA. V gave up 2 bases and J gave up 11 bases; unmatched junction bases: 9. The CDR3 extends over 14 amino acids. Written as DNA, the CDR3 is TGTGCCAGCAGCTTAAATCCCATGACAGGGGGGGCTTTCTTT. It is translated as CASSLNPMTGGAFF. The full variable domain, rest sourced from reference TRBV7-2 and TRBJ1-1, is GAGVSQSPSNKVTEKGKDVELRCDPISGHTALYWYRQSLGQGLEFLIYFQGNSAPDKSGLPSDRFSAERTGGSVSTLTIQRTQQEDSAVYLCASSLNPMTGGAFFGQGTRLTVV.

The rearrangement links TRBV7-2 to TRBJ1-2; possible D gene TRBD1, 6 bases. CDR3 length: 13 amino acids. Trimming removed 3 bases from V and 4 bases from J, with 9 bases in between. The germline gives CDR1 SGHTA, CDR2 FQGNSA. The CDR3 nucleotides read TGTGCCAGCAGCTTGGGGACATCCTATGGCTACACCTTC. This sequence encodes CASSLGTSYGYTF. Full variable domain (missing parts from reference TRBV7-2 and TRBJ1-2): GAGVSQSPSNKVTEKGKDVELRCDPISGHTALYWYRQSLGQGLEFLIYFQGNSAPDKSGLPSDRFSAERTGGSVSTLTIQRTQQEDSAVYLCASSLGTSYGYTFGSGTRLTVV.

The genes are TRBV5-5 and TRBJ2-5, with D unclear. The germline gives CDR1 SGHKS, CDR2 YYEKEE (reference sequence). CDR3 length equals 14 residues. V lost 0 bases and J lost 1, with 7 bases in between. The CDR3 DNA reads TGTGCCAGCAGCTTGGCAGGAACCCAAGAGACCCAGTACTTC. Amino acids: CASSLAGTQETQYF.

The chain is built from TRBV29-1 and TRBJ1-1; no reliable D call. V lost 7 bases, J lost 2 bases, and 5 bases lay in between. The CDR3 spans 10 residues. The V gene's germline CDR1 is SQVTM and CDR2 ANQGSEA. In DNA form, the CDR3 reads TGCAGCGCCAGAAACACTGAAGCTTTCTTT. Translated, it gives CSARNTEAFF.

The chain uses TRBV6-4 and TRBJ2-3, with 9 positions matching TRBD2. The junction had 6 bases not matched to a gene; V was cut back by 3 bases and J by 2 bases. There are 16 residues in the CDR3. Looked up from germline, CDR1 is MRHNA and CDR2 is SNTAGT. This CDR3 reads CASSDRAGGITDTQYF. Written as DNA, the CDR3 is TGTGCCAGCAGTGATCGGGCGGGGGGGATCACAGATACGCAGTATTTT.

This chain connects TRBV30 to TRBJ2-1; D might be TRBD1 (6 bases). CDR1 GTSNPN and CDR2 SVGIG come from the germline V gene (reference sequence). V was trimmed by 7 bases and J by 1 base, leaving 11 bases between them. The CDR3 covers 13 residues. For the CDR3, the DNA is TGTGCCTTAGACAGGCTGTCCTACAATGAGCAGTTCTTC. It encodes CALDRLSYNEQFF.

V gene TRBV6-2 or TRBV6-3 combines with J gene TRBJ2-7, with a weak D call TRBD1 (6 bases). The CDR3 spans 12 residues. CDR1 and CDR2 (germline): MNHEY, SVGEGT. V lost 6 bases, J lost 2 bases, and 8 bases lay in between. CDR3 coding DNA: TGTGCCAGCAGCGACAGGACCTACGAGCAGTACTTC. The encoded protein is CASSDRTYEQYF.

The J gene is TRBJ1-2, the V gene TRBV10-2; D not certain. The ends were cut back, 0 bases at V and 4 bases at J, with 6 bases in the middle. The CDR3 is 13 residues long. Germline values: CDR1 WSHSY, CDR2 SAAADI. Written as DNA, the CDR3 is TGCGCCAGCAGTGAGTCCCACATCTATGGCTACACCTTC. Translated: CASSESHIYGYTF.

The CDR3 sequence is CAISRGKNTEAFF. DNA for the CDR3: TGTGCCATCAGTCGGGGAAAAAACACTGAAGCTTTCTTT. The chain joins TRBV10-3 to TRBJ1-1; no firm D call. Germline-derived CDR1 and CDR2 are ENHRY and SYGVKD. V shed 5 bases and J shed 2 bases, with 9 bases lying between them. The CDR3 has 13 amino acids.

This chain links TRBV2 with TRBJ1-3; TRBD1 might be the D (5 bases). Germline V CDR1 and CDR2: SNHLY, FYNNEI. V lost 5 bases and J lost 3, with 11 bases in between. This CDR3 is built from 14 residues. The CDR3 loop reads CASSRGSDGNTIYF. The DNA of the CDR3 is TGTGCCAGCAGTAGGGGTTCCGATGGAAACACCATATATTTT.

The V call is TRBV4-2, the J call TRBJ1-3, with a tentative D call TRBD1 (6 bases). Looked up from germline, CDR1 is LGHNA and CDR2 is YNFKEQ. CDR3 size: 18 residues. V was shortened by 2 bases and J by 0 bases, with 17 bases between the two germline ends. The CDR3 DNA reads TGTGCCAGCAGCCAAAAGAGACAGGAAGGCAACTCTGGAAACACCATATATTTT. It specifies CASSQKRQEGNSGNTIYF.

The table lists this clone with a count of one. V gene TRBV27 combines with J gene TRBJ1-2, with 7 bases matching TRBD1. In germline, CDR1 is MNHEY, CDR2 SMNVEV (reference sequence). There are 14 residues in the CDR3. Trimming took 5 bases from V and 4 from J; bases not matched to a gene: 7. This CDR3 is CASSRDRVGYGYTF. CDR3 bases: TGTGCCAGCAGTCGTGACAGGGTAGGCTATGGCTACACCTTC.

V usage is TRBV4-2 and J usage is TRBJ1-1; D gene uncertain. The ends were cut back, 0 bases at V and 1 base at J, with 3 bases in the middle. The CDR3 extends over 13 amino acids. CDR1 LGHNA and CDR2 YNFKEQ come from the germline V gene. The CDR3 reads CASSQDSNTEAFF. The CDR3 nucleotides are TGTGCCAGCAGCCAAGACTCGAACACTGAAGCTTTCTTT.

The chain combines TRBV5-6 with TRBJ1-1; D is unresolved. Germline loops: CDR1 SGHDT, CDR2 YYEEEE. The CDR3 extends over 14 amino acids. The V gene lost 4 bases and the J gene lost 2 bases, with 12 bases spanning the gap. The CDR3 here is CASSTGLVNTEAFF. DNA for the CDR3: TGTGCCAGCAGCACTGGTCTGGTCAACACTGAAGCTTTCTTT.

The rearrangement uses TRBV19 and TRBJ2-2, with 7 bases that match TRBD1. Germline lookup yields CDR1 LNHDA and CDR2 SQIVND (reference sequence). The V and J ends lost 4 bases and 8 bases, in that order; junction bases with no gene match: 16. CDR3 size: 17 residues. CDR3 sequence (DNA): TGTGCCAGTAGTAACCGGTTGGGACAGCCCTCCCCAGGGGAGCTGTTTTTT. It codes for CASSNRLGQPSPGELFF. The full variable domain, rest sourced from reference TRBV19 and TRBJ2-2, is DGGITQSPKYLFRKEGQNVTLSCEQNLNHDAMYWYRQDPGQGLRLIYYSQIVNDFQKGDIAEGYSVSREKKESFPLTVTSAQKNPTAFYLCASSNRLGQPSPGELFFGEGSRLTVL.